The 7 T cell receptor beta chains below all came from one sample that was sequenced in a study of control samples from healthy donors and cancer patients. Repertoires were generated with immunoSEQ multiplex PCR, while TCRdb's copy carries only in-frame clones and drops some. The sample comprises 80,000 to 85,000 clones, roughly 84% of which are singletons, and around 5.7% rests with the top ten. Material for sequencing was blood. The receptors shown here come from a woman aged 50 to 60 in good health.

The genes are TRBV19 and TRBJ2-1; tentatively, D is TRBD2 (6 bases). V lost 5 bases and J lost 4, with 15 bases in between. The CDR3 totals 15 residues. Germline loops: CDR1 LNHDA, CDR2 SQIVND (reference sequence). CDR3 in amino acids: CASSSGLEGYNEQFF. The CDR3 nucleotides are TGTGCCAGTAGTTCGGGACTTGAGGGGTACAATGAGCAGTTCTTC.

V gene TRBV3-1 (or the pseudogene TRBV3-2) combines with J gene TRBJ2-1, with 12 bases that match TRBD2. The germline CDR1 and CDR2 sequences are LGHDT and YNNKEL (reference sequence). CDR3 length equals 17 residues. Trimming cost V 4 bases and J 6 bases; bases outside gene matches: 10. The CDR3 reads CASSPPGLAGGRNEQFF. The CDR3 DNA follows: TGTGCCAGCAGCCCCCCAGGGCTAGCGGGGGGGCGCAATGAGCAGTTCTTC.

The J gene is TRBJ1-2, the V gene TRBV20-1, with a possible D match to TRBD1 (6 bases). Germline CDR1 and CDR2: DFQATT and SNEGSKA (reference sequence). The CDR3 length is 11 residues. The V gene lost 6 bases and the J gene lost 4 bases, with 9 bases spanning the gap. The CDR3 sequence: CSARTAYGYTF. The CDR3, as DNA: TGCAGTGCCAGGACAGCCTATGGCTACACCTTC.

V and J are TRBV6-1 and TRBJ1-1; maybe TRBD1 (5 bases). V was pared by 3 bases and J by 5 bases, with 13 bases between. CDR1 MNHNS and CDR2 SASEGT come from the germline V gene. This CDR3 is 14 amino acids long. CDR3 coding DNA: TGTGCCAGCAGTGATTGGGTGGGGGAAACTGAAGCTTTCTTT. This encodes CASSDWVGETEAFF.

V usage is TRBV5-1 and J usage is TRBJ2-2; the D gene could be TRBD1 or TRBD2 (5 bases each). The germline gives CDR1 SGHRS, CDR2 YFSETQ. The length of the CDR3 is 14 residues. V lost 4 bases, J lost 6 bases, and 13 bases lay in between. The chain's CDR3 is CASSVSMGAGELFF. As DNA, the CDR3 is TGCGCCAGCAGCGTAAGCATGGGGGCCGGGGAGCTGTTTTTT.

This clone occurred once. The chain joins TRBV10-3 to TRBJ1-4; tentative D call: TRBD1 (5 bases). Germline CDR1 is ENHRY and CDR2 is SYGVKD. V was trimmed by 6 bases and J by 6 bases, leaving 11 bases between them. CDR3 length equals 13 residues. CDR3 sequence: CAISQGEDEKLFF. The CDR3 nucleotides are TGTGCCATCAGCCAGGGAGAGGATGAAAAACTGTTTTTT.

The chain carries TRBV12-3 or TRBV12-4 and TRBJ2-6; no reliable D call. CDR3 size: 13 residues. With 6 bases removed from V and 1 base from J, the gap between germline ends came to 4 bases. Written as DNA, the CDR3 is TGTGCCAGCAGCATATCTGGGGCCAACGTCCTGACTTTC. Its protein product is CASSISGANVLTF.